This T cell receptor (beta chain) was obtained from a study of cytomegalovirus exposure and HLA in healthy donors. Findings and limits, study-wide: Listed as cytomegalovirus-associated were more than 150 TCR beta chains.

Trimming removed 4 bases from V and 4 bases from J, with 17 bases in between. The length of the CDR3 is 15 residues. Germline assignment: CDR1 SGHDT and CDR2 YYEEEE. Comments on this clone: Its antigen is undetermined.

Donors came from a validation cohort of fewer than 150 subjects, distinct from the first 666-subject cohort. This table comes from immunoSEQ multiplex PCR, and its TCRdb copy is limited to in-frame clones, with some not included. This table holds about 150,000 clones, around 89% found once. The chain recombines TRBV5-6 with TRBJ1-2; maybe TRBD1 (6 bases). The sequence was obtained from a man aged 18 to 30 in good health and CMV-seronegative. Sequences were obtained from PBMCs. CDR3 sequence reads: CASSIQDRTSYGYTF. The CDR3 DNA sequence: TGTGCCAGCAGCATACAGGACAGAACGAGCTATGGCTACACCTTC.